This TCR beta chain came from a study of cytomegalovirus exposure and HLA in healthy donors. Whole-study results and caveats: What a later analysis showed was that several of the most significant clusters appeared linked to common viral pathogens. The presence/absence work took it that sequencing depth was about the same across donors. Later work found most CMV-associated TCR beta chains apparently HLA-restricted.

Concerning this clone: No antigen is known for it.

In the PCR, 60 Vbeta and 13 Jbeta primers were used. The protocol was immunoSEQ multiplex PCR, while the TCRdb copy is restricted to in-frame clones and leaves out a portion. The profile covers 150,000 to 200,000 clones, with approximately 62% appearing a single time and roughly 1.4% taken by the ten largest. Trimming stripped 1 base from V and 9 bases from J, with 13 bases between. CDR1 and CDR2 from the germline V gene are SGHTA and FQGNSA. The CDR3 is made up of 14 amino acids. Sequenced: PBMCs. This TCR was recovered from a man aged 50 to 60 in good health and CMV-seronegative. The chain is built from TRBV7-2 and TRBJ1-3; D unresolved. In nucleotides, the CDR3 is TGTGCCAGCAGCTTAGTGGGAGGGCTAAGCACCATATATTTT. Translating gives CASSLVGGLSTIYF.